This T cell receptor (beta chain) was obtained from a study of identical twins. This clonotype was seen repeatedly, ten times or more. MiXCR, applied by TCRdb to the 5' RACE reads, yields one record per CDR3 protein. This sample has around 250,000 distinct CDR3 sequences, with roughly 12% found just once. Trimming left V 4 bases short and J 2 bases short, with 5 bases between. The germline gives CDR1 KGHSH, CDR2 LQKENI. This CDR3 is 13 amino acids long. This sample was shared with a second study, whose subject was yellow fever vaccine responses in identical twins.

The origin of this receptor is a woman aged 18-30 years in good health. The sequencing sample was made of memory (CD45RO+) T cells sorted from blood. This chain links TRBV18 with TRBJ2-2; unclear D gene. CDR3 sequence reads: CASSQDNTGELFF. DNA of the CDR3: TGTGCCAGCTCACAGGACAACACCGGGGAGCTGTTTTTT.